This T cell receptor (beta chain) was recovered during a study of CD8 T cells in Susac syndrome. Study-wide background: Patients with Susac syndrome were therapy-naive, on corticosteroids, or on intravenous immunoglobulin alone at the time that blood was drawn. Broader study findings: There were some 16 Susac-specific public clones in total CD8+ repertoires and several in CD8+ TEMRA repertoires.

Random hexamers primed reverse transcription of about 0.45 to 1 ug RNA. An immunoSEQ multiplex PCR amplified TCR beta CDR3 over 54 Vbeta and 13 Jbeta. From the immunoSEQ multiplex PCR reads, TCRdb called clonotypes with MiXCR, one entry per CDR3 protein. Among approximately 25,000 distinct CDR3 sequences listed, around 93% were seen once. Comments on this clonotype: Its matching antigen is unknown.

The CDR3 loop spans 16 amino acids. Germline V gene sequence: CDR1 SNHLY, CDR2 FYNNEI. V was clipped by 1 base and J by 5 bases, with 17 bases between them. The chain joins TRBV2 to TRBJ1-1; D unclear. The source is a human donor with Susac syndrome. Sequencing was done on a sample of CD8+ T cells from PBMCs. The CDR3 reads CASSEGSLLRRTEAFF. The DNA of the CDR3 is TGTGCCAGCAGTGAAGGTTCCCTTCTAAGGAGGACTGAAGCTTTCTTT.